These 14 T cell receptor beta chains originate from one sample sequenced in a study of regulatory T cells in long-lasting Graves disease. Combining iRepertoire HTBI primers with Arm-PCR of CDR3 regions, the authors built TCR beta libraries. Using its own MiXCR run on the multiplex PCR reads, TCRdb lists one record per CDR3 protein. The sample shows a few hundred thousand distinct CDR3 sequences, 13% of them seen only once. Time point indicated: newly diagnosed GD, antithyroid drugs for less than 3 months. Making the TCR library involved RNA that had been extracted from PBMCs. The data also belong to a second study, concerning T cells in Graves' hyperthyroidism and ophthalmopathy.

The material was peripheral blood mononuclear cells (PBMCs), obtained at new diagnosis, from a patient treated with antithyroid drugs. All receptors come from a young man with Graves disease.

This clonotype was seen many times. The chain couples TRBV19 to TRBJ2-1; 11 nucleotides agree with TRBD2. The CDR3 contains 14 residues. V lost 6 bases to trimming and J lost 8 bases; unmatched junction nucleotides: 6. Germline lookup yields CDR1 LNHDA and CDR2 SQIVND (reference sequence). This CDR3 reads CASRFGLAGYEQFF. The DNA for the CDR3 is TGTGCCAGTAGATTTGGACTAGCGGGTTATGAGCAGTTCTTC.

The sample holds a few counts of this clonotype. V usage is TRBV5-1 and J usage is TRBJ1-2; no definite D call. The CDR3 is made up of 13 amino acids. V lost 0 bases to trimming and J lost 8 bases, with 11 bases between them. CDR1 is SGHRS and CDR2 is YFSETQ in the germline V gene. The CDR3 nucleotides read TGCGCCAGCAGCTTGGGTGGGGTAGAGGGCTACACCTTC. Protein: CASSLGGVEGYTF.

This clonotype was seen ten or more times. J is TRBJ1-2 and V is TRBV30; D gene uncertain. V lost 0 bases, J lost 5 bases, and 13 bases lay in between. The CDR3 loop spans 14 amino acids. Germline CDR1 GTSNPN, CDR2 SVGIG (reference sequence). CDR3 nucleotides: TGTGCCTGGAGTGTAAAGGATTACCCTTATGGCTACACCTTC. This codes for CAWSVKDYPYGYTF.

The chain combines TRBV24-1 with TRBJ2-7; tentative D call: TRBD1 (7 bases). Trimming pared 5 bases from V and 4 bases from J, leaving 11 bases between. Germline V gene data show CDR1 as KGHDR and CDR2 as SFDVKD. This CDR3 has 13 amino acids. The CDR3 loop reads CATSGQGGYEQYF. The CDR3 DNA is TGTGCCACCAGTGGTCAGGGGGGATACGAGCAGTACTTC.

At least ten counts were recorded for this clonotype. CDR3 region: CASSPRTGDNEQFF. The CDR3 bases are TGTGCCAGCTCACCCCGGACAGGGGACAATGAGCAGTTCTTC. The chain combines TRBV18 with TRBJ2-1, with 9 bases that match TRBD1. The V and J ends lost 3 bases and 5 bases, in that order; junction bases with no gene match: 2. The germline CDR1 and CDR2 sequences are KGHSH and LQKENI. CDR3 length equals 14 residues.

This clonotype appeared a few times. This chain links TRBV12-5 with TRBJ2-5, with D uncertain. There are 16 residues in the CDR3. CDR1 LGHNT and CDR2 FRNRAP come from the germline V gene. The ends were cut back, 7 bases at V and 2 bases at J, with 20 bases in the middle. The CDR3 loop is CASAPPGQRAQETQYF. CDR3 DNA sequence: TGTGCTAGTGCTCCACCCGGGCAGCGAGCACAAGAGACCCAGTACTTC.

This clonotype was counted once. This chain connects TRBV27 to TRBJ1-4; D is unclear. The CDR3 is 13 amino acids. Per the germline V gene, CDR1 is MNHEY and CDR2 is SMNVEV (reference sequence). V was pared by 8 bases and J by 7 bases, with 14 bases between. The CDR3 nucleotides read TGTGCCAGCGGGGATGTTCTTAGTGAAAAACTGTTTTTT. Translating it yields CASGDVLSEKLFF.

This clonotype occurred many times. The V and J genes are TRBV20-1 and TRBJ2-7, with TRBD2 as a possible D gene (5 bases). Per the germline V gene, CDR1 is DFQATT and CDR2 is SNEGSKA (reference sequence). This CDR3 spans 15 amino acids. V was clipped by 0 bases and J by 3 bases, with 15 bases between them. As DNA, the CDR3 is TGCAGTGCTAGAGATTGGGTAGCGAGACACTACGAGCAGTACTTC. It translates to CSARDWVARHYEQYF.

This clonotype was found a few times. The chain combines TRBV9 with TRBJ2-7; D may be TRBD1 (6 bases). The CDR3 is 13 residues long. Germline V gives CDR1 SGDLS, CDR2 YYNGEE. V was shortened by 1 base and J by 4 bases, with 9 bases between the two germline ends. CDR3 residues: CASSVTQGYEQYF. The CDR3 bases are TGTGCCAGCAGCGTAACACAGGGATACGAGCAGTACTTC.

The chain links TRBV6-2 or TRBV6-3 to TRBJ1-2; 8 nucleotides match TRBD1. CDR1 MNHEY and CDR2 SVGEGT come from the germline V gene. The CDR3 is 13 amino acids. The junction had 7 bases not matched to a gene; V was cut back by 5 bases and J by 8 bases. The CDR3 reads CASSTGTGSGYTF. CDR3 in DNA: TGTGCCAGCAGTACCGGGACAGGAAGCGGCTACACCTTC.

This sequence joins TRBV5-6 and TRBJ1-1, with TRBD1 matching 7 bases. There are 15 residues in the CDR3. V was pared by 4 bases and J by 0 bases, with 6 bases of the junction left unmatched. Germline CDR1 reads SGHDT; CDR2 reads YYEEEE. In nucleotides, the CDR3 is TGTGCCAGCAGCCCGGGACAGTCAGTGAACACTGAAGCTTTCTTT. Its protein product is CASSPGQSVNTEAFF.

This clonotype was detected only a few times. Sequence at one end of the junction differs from germline and may be a read error. V usage is TRBV20-1 and J usage is TRBJ2-1, with 14 positions matching TRBD2. The germline V gene encodes CDR1 DFQATT and CDR2 SNEGSKA (reference sequence). The CDR3 is made up of 12 amino acids. CDR3 sequence: CSAPGTSGSRVF. CDR3 sequence (DNA): TGCAGTGCCCCAGGGACTAGCGGGAGCCGGGTCTTC.

Of note for this clonotype: Mismatch with germline at one junction end may stem from a read error. The gene calls are TRBV11-2 and TRBJ2-5, with 8 nucleotides matching TRBD1. This CDR3 has 20 residues. Germline V gene lookup returns CDR1 SGHAT and CDR2 FQNNGV. DNA of the CDR3: TGTGCCAGCAGCTTACATGGACTGCGGACAGGGAGAAAGATGGAAGAGACCCGGTACTTC. Its protein is CASSLHGLRTGRKMEETRYF. Filled out from reference TRBV11-2 and TRBJ2-5, the complete variable domain reads EAGVAQSPRYKIIEKRQSVAFWCNPISGHATLYWYQQILGQGPKLLIQFQNNGVVDDSQLPKDRFSAERLKGVDSTLKIQPAKLEDSAVYLCASSLHGLRTGRKMEETRYFGPGTRLLVL.

This clonotype turned up a few times. The gene calls are TRBV24-1 and TRBJ2-2; tentatively, D is TRBD2 (6 bases). The CDR3 consists of 16 residues. Trimming removed 2 bases at V and 0 bases at J, with 9 bases between. CDR1 is KGHDR, CDR2 SFDVKD, per germline. The CDR3 region is CATSDSRGANTGELFF. The CDR3 bases are TGTGCCACCAGTGATTCTCGCGGGGCGAACACCGGGGAGCTGTTTTTT.